The 6 T cell receptor beta chains reported below all come from one sample, sequenced in a study of blood T cells in healthy people across ages. Next came a second PCR, run for about 6 to 12 cycles, which used a sample-barcoded 5' primer along with a J-beta primer mix. TCRdb re-called the 5' RACE reads through MiXCR, storing one row per CDR3 protein. The sample lists 850,000 or so distinct CDR3 sequences; under 35% were seen once. Material for sequencing was blood. These receptors all stem from a woman of 80 years or more in good health.

The V gene is TRBV20-1, the J gene TRBJ1-2; possible D gene TRBD1, 5 bases. The CDR3 is made up of 15 amino acids. Between the trimmed V and J ends, which lost 1 base and 4 bases, there was a span of 16 bases. Germline V CDR1 and CDR2: DFQATT, SNEGSKA (reference sequence). The chain's CDR3 is CSARAKAAGTYGYTF. The CDR3 DNA reads as TGCAGTGCTAGAGCGAAGGCGGCAGGGACCTATGGCTACACCTTC.

The sample holds a few counts of this clonotype. The chain joins TRBV7-7 to TRBJ2-1; the match to TRBD2 covers 7 bases. The CDR3 runs to 12 residues. Unmatched junction bases numbered 5, after V lost 5 bases and J lost 10 bases. CDR1 is SSHAT, CDR2 FNYEAQ, per germline (reference sequence). The CDR3 is CASSPMGGEQFF. Written as DNA, the CDR3 is TGTGCCAGCAGCCCCATGGGGGGGGAGCAGTTCTTC.

The CDR3 protein is CATSRPYGGGAGGYTF. In nucleotides, the CDR3 is TGTGCCACCAGCAGACCATACGGAGGGGGCGCGGGGGGCTACACCTTC. V and J are TRBV15 and TRBJ1-2, with 7 bases fitting TRBD1. The CDR3 length is 16 residues. Germline loops: CDR1 LNHNV, CDR2 YYDKDF (reference sequence). V was clipped by 2 bases and J by 8 bases; unmatched bases: 14.

This clonotype was recorded a few times. The J gene is TRBJ2-2, the V gene TRBV6-5; TRBD1 might be the D (6 bases). This CDR3 contains 16 residues. CDR1 MNHEY and CDR2 SVGAGI come from the germline V gene. V lost 7 bases and J 1 base, leaving 16 bases between the germline ends. The CDR3 DNA reads TGTGCCAGCAACCCTCACAGGGTTGAGAACACCGGGGAGCTGTTTTTT. Its translation: CASNPHRVENTGELFF.

Worth noting for this clonotype: This CDR3 is missing its conserved last phenylalanine or tryptophan, likely due to a read error. Because the CDR3's place on the DNA is in doubt, the DNA is left out and the CDR3 is given as listed by TCRdb. The chain recombines TRBV5-1 with TRBJ2-5. Germline lookup yields CDR1 SGHRS and CDR2 YFSETQ. The length of the CDR3 is 12 amino acids, counting both ends. This CDR3 is CASRAKEETQHL.

J is TRBJ2-6 and V is TRBV5-1; 7 nucleotides align to TRBD1. Germline values: CDR1 SGHRS, CDR2 YFSETQ. V trimming: 1 base; J trimming: 1 base; junction bases outside the gene matches: 2. This CDR3 region has 16 residues. The CDR3 here is CASSLPGGSGANVLTF. DNA of the CDR3: TGCGCCAGCAGCTTGCCAGGGGGTTCTGGGGCCAACGTCCTGACTTTC.